This T cell receptor beta chain was identified during a study of T cells after yellow fever vaccination. Study-wide background: The authors prepared low-cell-number fractions using SMART-Seq v4 Ultra Low Input. General study results and limits: Among all clonotypes, a small share was observed in both CD4 and CD8 compartments.

TCRdb fed the 5' RACE reads into MiXCR, producing one record per CDR3 protein. The table shows approximately 110,000 distinct CDR3 sequences, with 7.5% to 9.5% occurring only once. Germline lookup yields CDR1 SQVTM and CDR2 ANQGSEA. CDR3 length: 12 residues. J gave up 3 bases and V 7 bases, and 4 bases lay outside the gene matches. This clonotype was seen more than once but under ten times. Its antigen is undetermined. The material sequenced was CD8+ T cells sorted from PBMCs, taken 45 days after the yellow fever booster vaccination. This TCR was recovered from a man aged 30-40 years who received the YFV17D yellow fever vaccine. The genes are TRBV29-1 and TRBJ2-7, with 9 bases fitting TRBD2. CDR3 nucleotide sequence: TGCAGCGCGCTAGCGGGGTACTACGAGCAGTACTTC. Protein sequence: CSALAGYYEQYF.